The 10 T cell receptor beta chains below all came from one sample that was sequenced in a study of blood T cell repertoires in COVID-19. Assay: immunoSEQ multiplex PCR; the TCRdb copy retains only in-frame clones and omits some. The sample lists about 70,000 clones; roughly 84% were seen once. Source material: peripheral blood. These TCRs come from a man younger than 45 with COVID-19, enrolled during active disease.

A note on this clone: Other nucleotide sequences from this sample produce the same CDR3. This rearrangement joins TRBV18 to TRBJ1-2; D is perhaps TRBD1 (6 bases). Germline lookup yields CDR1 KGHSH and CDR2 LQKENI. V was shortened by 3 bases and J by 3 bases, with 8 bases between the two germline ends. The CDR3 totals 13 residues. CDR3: CASSPDSHYGYTF. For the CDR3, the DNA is TGTGCCAGCTCACCGGACAGTCACTATGGCTACACCTTC. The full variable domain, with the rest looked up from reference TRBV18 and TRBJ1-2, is NAGVMQNPRHLVRRRGQEARLRCSPMKGHSHVYWYRQLPEEGLKFMVYLQKENIIDESGMPKERFSAEFPKEGPSILRIQQVVRGDSAAYFCASSPDSHYGYTFGSGTRLTVV.

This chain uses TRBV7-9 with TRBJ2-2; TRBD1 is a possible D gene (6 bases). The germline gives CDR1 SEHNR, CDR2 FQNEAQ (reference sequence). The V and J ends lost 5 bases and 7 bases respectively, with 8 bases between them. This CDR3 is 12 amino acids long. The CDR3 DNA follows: TGTGCCAGCAGCCGACAGGACGGGGAGCTGTTTTTT. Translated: CASSRQDGELFF. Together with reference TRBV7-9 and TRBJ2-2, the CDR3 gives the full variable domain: DTGVSQNPRHKITKRGQNVTFRCDPISEHNRLYWYRQTLGQGPEFLTYFQNEAQLEKSRLLSDRFSAERPKGSFSTLEIQRTEQGDSAMYLCASSRQDGELFFGEGSRLTVL.

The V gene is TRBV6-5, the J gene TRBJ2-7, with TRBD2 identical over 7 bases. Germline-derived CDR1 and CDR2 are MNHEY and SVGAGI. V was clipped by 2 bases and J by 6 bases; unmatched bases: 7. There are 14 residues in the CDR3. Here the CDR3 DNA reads TGTGCCAGCAGTTACGGGGGAGGGACCTCCGAGCAGTACTTC. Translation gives CASSYGGGTSEQYF.

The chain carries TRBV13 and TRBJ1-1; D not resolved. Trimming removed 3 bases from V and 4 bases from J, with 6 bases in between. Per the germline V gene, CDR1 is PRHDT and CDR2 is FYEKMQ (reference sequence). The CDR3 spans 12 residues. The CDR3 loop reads CASSFSGTEAFF. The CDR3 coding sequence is TGTGCCAGCAGCTTTTCGGGCACTGAAGCTTTCTTT. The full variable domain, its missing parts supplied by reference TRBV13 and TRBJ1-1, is AAGVIQSPRHLIKEKRETATLKCYPIPRHDTVYWYQQGPGQDPQFLISFYEKMQSDKGSIPDRFSAQQFSDYHSELNMSSLELGDSALYFCASSFSGTEAFFGQGTRLTVV.

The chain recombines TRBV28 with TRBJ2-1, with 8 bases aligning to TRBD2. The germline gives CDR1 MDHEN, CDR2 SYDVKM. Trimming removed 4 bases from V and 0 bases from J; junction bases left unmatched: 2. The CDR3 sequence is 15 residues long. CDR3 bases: TGTGCCAGCAGTTCGACTAGCGCCTCCTACAATGAGCAGTTCTTC. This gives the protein CASSSTSASYNEQFF.

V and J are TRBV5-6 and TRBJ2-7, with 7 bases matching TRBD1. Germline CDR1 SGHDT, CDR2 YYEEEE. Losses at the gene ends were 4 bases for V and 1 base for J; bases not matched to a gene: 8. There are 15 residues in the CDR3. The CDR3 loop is CASSPQTGISYEQYF. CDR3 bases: TGTGCCAGCAGCCCTCAGACAGGGATTTCCTACGAGCAGTACTTC.

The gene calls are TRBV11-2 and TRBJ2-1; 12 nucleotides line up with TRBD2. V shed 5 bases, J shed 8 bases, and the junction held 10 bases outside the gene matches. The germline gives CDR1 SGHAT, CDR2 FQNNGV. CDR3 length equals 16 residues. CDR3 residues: CASSPALAGGGDEQFF. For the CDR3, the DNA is TGTGCCAGCAGCCCCGCCCTAGCGGGAGGGGGCGATGAGCAGTTCTTC.

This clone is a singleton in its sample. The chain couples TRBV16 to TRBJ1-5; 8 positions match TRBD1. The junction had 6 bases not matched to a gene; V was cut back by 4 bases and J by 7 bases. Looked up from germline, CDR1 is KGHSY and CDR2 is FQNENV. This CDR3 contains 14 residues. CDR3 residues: CASSPGQGGQPQHF. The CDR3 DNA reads TGTGCCAGCAGCCCCGGACAGGGCGGCCAGCCCCAGCATTTT. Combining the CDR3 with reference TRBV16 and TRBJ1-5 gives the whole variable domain GEEVAQTPKHLVRGEGQKAKLYCAPIKGHSYVFWYQQVLKNEFKFLISFQNENVFDETGMPKERFSAKCLPNSPCSLEIQATKLEDSAVYFCASSPGQGGQPQHFGDGTRLSIL.

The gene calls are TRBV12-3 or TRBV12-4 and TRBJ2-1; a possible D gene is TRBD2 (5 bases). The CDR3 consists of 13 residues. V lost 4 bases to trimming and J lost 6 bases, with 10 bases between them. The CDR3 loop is CASSSTLANEQFF. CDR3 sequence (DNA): TGTGCCAGCAGTTCCACCCTAGCCAATGAGCAGTTCTTC.

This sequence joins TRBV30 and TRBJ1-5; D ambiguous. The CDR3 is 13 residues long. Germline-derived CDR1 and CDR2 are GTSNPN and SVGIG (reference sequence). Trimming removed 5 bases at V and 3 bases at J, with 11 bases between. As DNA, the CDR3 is TGTGCCTGGGCTACCGGGGACAATCAGCCCCAGCATTTT. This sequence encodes CAWATGDNQPQHF.